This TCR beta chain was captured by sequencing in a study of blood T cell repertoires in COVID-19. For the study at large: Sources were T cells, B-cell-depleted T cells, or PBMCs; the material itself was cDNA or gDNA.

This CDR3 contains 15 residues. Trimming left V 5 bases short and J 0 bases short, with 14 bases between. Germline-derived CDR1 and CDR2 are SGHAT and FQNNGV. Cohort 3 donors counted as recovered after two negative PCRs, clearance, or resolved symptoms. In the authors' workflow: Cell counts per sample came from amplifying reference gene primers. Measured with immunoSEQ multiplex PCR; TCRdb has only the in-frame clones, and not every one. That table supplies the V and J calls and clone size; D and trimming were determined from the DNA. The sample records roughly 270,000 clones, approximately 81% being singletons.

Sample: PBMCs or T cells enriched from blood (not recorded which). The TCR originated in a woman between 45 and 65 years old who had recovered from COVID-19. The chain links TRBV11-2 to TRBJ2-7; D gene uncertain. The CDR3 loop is CASSQVGVRSYEQYF. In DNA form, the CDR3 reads TGTGCCAGCAGCCAAGTCGGTGTTCGCTCCTACGAGCAGTACTTC.